This T cell receptor beta chain emerged from a study of technical replicates of blood from a few donors (dated by TCRdb to 2016 to 2017). According to the germline V gene, CDR1 reads SGHVS and CDR2 reads FNYEAQ. Ends trimmed: V by 3 bases, J by 1 base; bases unmatched to a gene: 3. The CDR3, from cysteine to phenylalanine, totals 16 residues. The kept DNA is CDR3 alone, 48 bases in frame from the first base. Library prep was done by the immunoSEQ multiplex PCR assay. This is the immuneACCESS table as TCRdb keeps it, with only in-frame sequences that have V and J called. A part of the clones is gone; compared with another copy, unresolved V genes explain less than half, and the rest is unexplained. For this sample there are under 80,000 clones; 80% to 95% appear just once. About 0.35% of the sample goes to the ten largest clones. To note about this clone: Its antigen specificity is not known. Base qualities are not recorded, but no much larger clone differs from it by a single base.

The sequence is built from TRBV7-6 and TRBJ2-2; TRBD1 matches 9 bases in the middle. The clonotype comes from a human donor in good health. Some clones in this sample may be carry-over from other donors' samples. The sequencing sample was made of T cells isolated from PBMCs. The DNA sequence is given as TGTGCCAGCAGCTTTAAGGGACAGGGGAACACCGGGGAGCTGTTTTTT. This yields the protein CASSFKGQGNTGELFF.